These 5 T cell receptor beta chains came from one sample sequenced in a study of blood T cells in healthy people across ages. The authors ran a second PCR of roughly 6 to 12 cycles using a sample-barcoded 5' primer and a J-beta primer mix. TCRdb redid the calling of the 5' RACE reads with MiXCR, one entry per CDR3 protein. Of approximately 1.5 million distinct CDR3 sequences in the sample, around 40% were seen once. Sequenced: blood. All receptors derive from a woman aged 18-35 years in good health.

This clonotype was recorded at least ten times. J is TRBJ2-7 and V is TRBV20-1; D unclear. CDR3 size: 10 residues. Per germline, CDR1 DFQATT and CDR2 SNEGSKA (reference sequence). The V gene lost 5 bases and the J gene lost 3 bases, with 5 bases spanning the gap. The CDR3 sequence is CSAQFYEQYF. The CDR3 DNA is TGCAGTGCTCAATTCTACGAGCAGTACTTC.

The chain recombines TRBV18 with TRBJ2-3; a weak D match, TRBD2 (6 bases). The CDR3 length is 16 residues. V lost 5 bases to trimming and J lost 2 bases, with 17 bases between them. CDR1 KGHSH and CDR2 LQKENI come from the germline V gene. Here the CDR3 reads CASSVRSSGVTDTQYF. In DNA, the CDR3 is TGTGCCAGCTCAGTAAGGAGTTCGGGGGTCACAGATACGCAGTATTTT. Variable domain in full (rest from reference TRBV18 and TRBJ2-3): NAGVMQNPRHLVRRRGQEARLRCSPMKGHSHVYWYRQLPEEGLKFMVYLQKENIIDESGMPKERFSAEFPKEGPSILRIQQVVRGDSAAYFCASSVRSSGVTDTQYFGPGTRLTVL.

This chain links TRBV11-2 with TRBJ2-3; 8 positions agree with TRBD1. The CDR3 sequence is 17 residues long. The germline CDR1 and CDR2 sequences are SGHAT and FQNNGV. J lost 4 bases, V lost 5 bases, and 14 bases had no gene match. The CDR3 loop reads CASSPRAGQGVADTQYF. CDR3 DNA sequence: TGTGCCAGCAGCCCGAGGGCTGGACAGGGTGTCGCAGATACGCAGTATTTT. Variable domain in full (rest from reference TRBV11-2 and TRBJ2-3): EAGVAQSPRYKIIEKRQSVAFWCNPISGHATLYWYQQILGQGPKLLIQFQNNGVVDDSQLPKDRFSAERLKGVDSTLKIQPAKLEDSAVYLCASSPRAGQGVADTQYFGPGTRLTVL.

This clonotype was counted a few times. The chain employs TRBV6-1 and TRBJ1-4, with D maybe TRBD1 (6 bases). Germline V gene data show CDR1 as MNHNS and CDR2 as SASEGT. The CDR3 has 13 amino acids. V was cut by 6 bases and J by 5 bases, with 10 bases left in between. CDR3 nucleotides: TGTGCCAGCAGCGGACAGACAAATGAAAAACTGTTTTTT. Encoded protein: CASSGQTNEKLFF.

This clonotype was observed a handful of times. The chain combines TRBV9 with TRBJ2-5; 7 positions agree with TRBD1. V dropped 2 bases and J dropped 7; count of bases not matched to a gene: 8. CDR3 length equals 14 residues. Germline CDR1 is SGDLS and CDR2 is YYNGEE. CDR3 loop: CASSVLGGDATQYF. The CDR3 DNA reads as TGTGCCAGCAGCGTCCTAGGGGGCGATGCGACCCAGTACTTC.